This T cell receptor (beta chain) was recorded in a study of beta chain features in type 1 diabetes. This clone came up a few times. Expressed TCRB transcripts got sequenced, as all isolated RNA was reverse transcribed. Sequenced by immunoSEQ multiplex PCR; TCRdb stores in-frame clones only, minus some. Of some 330,000 clones in the sample, about 10% are singletons; the top ten hold under 0.02%. In total, each donor contributed a single heparinised blood draw that averaged about 120 mL. Sample: naive CD4+ T cells from blood. The source is a woman aged 25-40 years in good health.

CDR3 sequence: CASSPTAKLAGGYEQYF. CDR3 sequence (DNA): TGTGCCAGCTCACCAACCGCGAAACTAGCGGGAGGGTACGAGCAGTACTTC. The V call is TRBV18, the J call TRBJ2-7; 13 nucleotides line up with TRBD2. With 2 bases clipped from V and 4 bases from J, the junction kept 8 bases outside the gene matches. This CDR3 is 17 amino acids long. Germline-derived CDR1 and CDR2 are KGHSH and LQKENI.